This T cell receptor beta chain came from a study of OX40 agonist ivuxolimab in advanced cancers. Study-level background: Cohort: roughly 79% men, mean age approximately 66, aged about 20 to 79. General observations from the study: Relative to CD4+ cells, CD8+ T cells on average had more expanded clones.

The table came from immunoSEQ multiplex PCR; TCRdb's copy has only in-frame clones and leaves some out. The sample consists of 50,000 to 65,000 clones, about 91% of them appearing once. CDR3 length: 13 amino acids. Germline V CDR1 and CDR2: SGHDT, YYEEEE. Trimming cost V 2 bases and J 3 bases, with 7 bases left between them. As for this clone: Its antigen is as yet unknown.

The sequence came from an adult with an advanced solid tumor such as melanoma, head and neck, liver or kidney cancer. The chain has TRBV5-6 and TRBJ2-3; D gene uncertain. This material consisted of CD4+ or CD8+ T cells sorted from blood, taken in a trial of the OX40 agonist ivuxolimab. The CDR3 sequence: CASSFGRTDTQYF. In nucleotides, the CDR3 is TGTGCCAGCAGCTTCGGGCGGACAGATACGCAGTATTTT.